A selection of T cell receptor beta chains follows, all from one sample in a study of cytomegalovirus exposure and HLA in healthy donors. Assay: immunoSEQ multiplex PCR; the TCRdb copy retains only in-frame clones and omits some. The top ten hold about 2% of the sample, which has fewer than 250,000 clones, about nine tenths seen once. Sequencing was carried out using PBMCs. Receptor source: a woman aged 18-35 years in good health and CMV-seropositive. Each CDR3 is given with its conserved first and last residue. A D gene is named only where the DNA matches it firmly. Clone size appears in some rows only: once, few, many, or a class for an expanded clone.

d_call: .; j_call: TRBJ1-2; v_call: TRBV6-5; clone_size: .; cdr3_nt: TGTGCCAGCAGTTACCTCCAGGGCAGTTATGGCTACACCTTC; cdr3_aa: CASSYLQGSYGYTF
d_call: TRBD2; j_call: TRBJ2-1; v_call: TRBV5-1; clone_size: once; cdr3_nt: TGCGCCAGCAGCGTGCTAGCGGAGAGCTCCTACAATGAGCAGTTCTTC; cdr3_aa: CASSVLAESSYNEQFF
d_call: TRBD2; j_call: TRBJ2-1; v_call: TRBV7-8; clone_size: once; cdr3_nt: TGTGCCAGCAGCGCTAGCGGTAGCTCCTACAATGAGCAGTTCTTC; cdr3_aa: CASSASGSSYNEQFF
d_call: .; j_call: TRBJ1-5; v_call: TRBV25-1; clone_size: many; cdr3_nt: TGTGCCAGCAGTGACCGGCAGGGCGAACAGCCCCAGCATTTT; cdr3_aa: CASSDRQGEQPQHF
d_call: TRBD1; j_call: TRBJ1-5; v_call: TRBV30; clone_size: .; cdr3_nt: TGTGCCTGGAGGGGGGGGACAGGGGGCAGGGATAGCAATCAGCCCCAGCATTTT; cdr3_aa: CAWRGGTGGRDSNQPQHF
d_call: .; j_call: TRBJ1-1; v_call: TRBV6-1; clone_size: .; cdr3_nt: TGTGCCAGCACAAAGAACACTGAAGCTTTCTTT; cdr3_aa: CASTKNTEAFF
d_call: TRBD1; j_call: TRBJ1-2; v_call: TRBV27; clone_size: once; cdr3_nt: TGTGCCAGCAGTCCCCGCCCGACAGGGTTGGACTATGGCTACACCTTC; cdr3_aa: CASSPRPTGLDYGYTF
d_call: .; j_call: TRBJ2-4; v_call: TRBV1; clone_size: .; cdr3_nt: TGCACCAGCTCTACTAGCGGGAAGGGGGCCAAAAACATTCAGTACTTC; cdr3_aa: CTSSTSGKGAKNIQYF
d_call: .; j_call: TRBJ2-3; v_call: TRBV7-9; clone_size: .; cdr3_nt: TGTGCCAGCCCTACCACTGAAGGCACAGATACGCAGTATTTT; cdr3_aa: CASPTTEGTDTQYF
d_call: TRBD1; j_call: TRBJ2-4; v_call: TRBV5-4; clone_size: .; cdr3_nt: TGTGCCAGCAGTAGGGACAGTTCCAAAAACATTCAGTACTTC; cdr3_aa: CASSRDSSKNIQYF
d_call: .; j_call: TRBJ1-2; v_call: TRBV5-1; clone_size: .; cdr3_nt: TGCGCCAGCAGCCTAGGGGATCACTATGGCTACACCTTC; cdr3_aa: CASSLGDHYGYTF
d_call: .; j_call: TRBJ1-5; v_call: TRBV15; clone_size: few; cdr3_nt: TGTGCCACCAGCAGCCGACAGTATAGCAATCAGCCCCAGCATTTT; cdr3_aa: CATSSRQYSNQPQHF
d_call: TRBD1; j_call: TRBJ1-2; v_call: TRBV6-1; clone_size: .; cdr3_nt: TGTGCCACCGTAGGTATGACAGGGGCTAACTATGGCTACACCTTC; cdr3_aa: CATVGMTGANYGYTF
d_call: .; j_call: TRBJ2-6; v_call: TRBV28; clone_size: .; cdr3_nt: TGTGCCAGCAGTTTGTACATCGGGGGTACTTCTGGGGCCAACGTCCTGACTTTC; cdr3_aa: CASSLYIGGTSGANVLTF
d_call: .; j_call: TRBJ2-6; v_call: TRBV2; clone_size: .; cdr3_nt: TGTGCCAGCCCCCGCGCCTCTGGGGCCAACGTCCTGACTTTC; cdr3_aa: CASPRASGANVLTF
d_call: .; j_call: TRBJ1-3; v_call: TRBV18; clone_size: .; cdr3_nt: TGTGCCAGCTCACCACCATCACAGGCTGGAAACACCATATATTTT; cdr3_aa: CASSPPSQAGNTIYF
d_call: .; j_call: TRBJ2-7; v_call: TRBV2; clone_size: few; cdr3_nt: TGTGCCACCTTCTCCGAGCAGTACTTC; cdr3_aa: CATFSEQYF
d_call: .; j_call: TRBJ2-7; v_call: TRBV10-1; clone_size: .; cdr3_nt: TGCGCCAGCAGTGATAGCTCCTACGAGCAGTACTTC; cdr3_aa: CASSDSSYEQYF
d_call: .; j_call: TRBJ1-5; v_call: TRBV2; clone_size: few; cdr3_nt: TGTGCCAGCAGAGGACAGTTCAATCAGCCCCAGCATTTT; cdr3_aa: CASRGQFNQPQHF
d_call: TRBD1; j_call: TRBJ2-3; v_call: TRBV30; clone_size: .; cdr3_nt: TGTGCCTGGAGAGGGGACAGGGGGCATCAAGATACGCAGTATTTT; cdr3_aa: CAWRGDRGHQDTQYF
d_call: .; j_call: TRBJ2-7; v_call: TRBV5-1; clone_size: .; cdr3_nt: TGCGCCAGCAGGGTGGGCAGGGATTGTTGCGAGCAGTACTTC; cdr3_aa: CASRVGRDCCEQYF
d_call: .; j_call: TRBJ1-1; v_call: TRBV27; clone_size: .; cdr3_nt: TGTGCCAGCAGTTTTACACAGAACACTGAAGCTTTCTTT; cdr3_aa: CASSFTQNTEAFF
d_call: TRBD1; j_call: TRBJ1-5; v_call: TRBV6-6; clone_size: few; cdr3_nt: TGTGCCAGCAGTATCGGGACAGGCAATCAGCCCCAGCATTTT; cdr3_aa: CASSIGTGNQPQHF
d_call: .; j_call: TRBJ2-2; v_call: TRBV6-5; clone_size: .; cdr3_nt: TGTGCCAGCAGTTTTGTATCCGGGGAGCTGTTTTTT; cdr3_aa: CASSFVSGELFF
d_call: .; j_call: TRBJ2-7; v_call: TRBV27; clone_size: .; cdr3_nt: TGTGCCAGCAGTTTACTGGGACACCGTCGGGAGCAGTACTTC; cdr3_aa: CASSLLGHRREQYF
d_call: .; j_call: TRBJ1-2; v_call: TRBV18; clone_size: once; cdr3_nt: TGTGCCAGCTCACCCGACAGGAGTAGGGGGAATGGCTACACCTTC; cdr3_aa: CASSPDRSRGNGYTF
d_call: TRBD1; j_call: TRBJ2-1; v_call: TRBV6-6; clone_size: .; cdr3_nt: TGTGCCAGCAGTTCCGGAAGGGGGCCCCTTTACAATGAGCAGTTCTTC; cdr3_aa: CASSSGRGPLYNEQFF
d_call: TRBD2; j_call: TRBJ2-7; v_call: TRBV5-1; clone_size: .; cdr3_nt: TGCGCCAGCAGACCTGACGGGGGGGCGAACGAGCAGTACTTC; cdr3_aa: CASRPDGGANEQYF
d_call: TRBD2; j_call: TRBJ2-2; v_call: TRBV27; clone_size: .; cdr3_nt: TGTGCCACCATTTGGCCGGATAGAAAGCGGGAGGTTAACACCGGGGAGCTGTTTTTT; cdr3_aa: CATIWPDRKREVNTGELFF
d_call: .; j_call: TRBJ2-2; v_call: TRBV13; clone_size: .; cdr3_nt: TGTGCCAGCAGCTTAGGGCAGGGAGGTCCCGGGGAGCTGTTTTTT; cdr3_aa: CASSLGQGGPGELFF
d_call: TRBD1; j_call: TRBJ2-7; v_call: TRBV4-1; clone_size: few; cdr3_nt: TGCGCCAGCAGCCAAGACTCTCAGGGGGCCGGCGAGCAGTACTTC; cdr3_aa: CASSQDSQGAGEQYF
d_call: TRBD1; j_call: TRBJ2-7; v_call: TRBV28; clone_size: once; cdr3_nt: TGTGCCAGCAGTGATACCGGGACAGGGGTCTACGAGCAGTACTTC; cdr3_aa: CASSDTGTGVYEQYF
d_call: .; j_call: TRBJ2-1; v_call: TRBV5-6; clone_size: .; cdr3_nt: TGTGCCAGCAGCTCCCGTTACAATGAGCAGTTCTTC; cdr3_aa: CASSSRYNEQFF
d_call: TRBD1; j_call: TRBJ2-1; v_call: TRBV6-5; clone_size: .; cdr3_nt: TGTGCCAGCAGTTACTCCGGACAGGGGGAACACAATGAGCAGTTCTTC; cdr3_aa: CASSYSGQGEHNEQFF
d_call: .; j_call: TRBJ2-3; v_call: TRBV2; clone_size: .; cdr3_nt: TGTGCCAGCAGTGAATGGAGGACTAGCACAGATACGCAGTATTTT; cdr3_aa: CASSEWRTSTDTQYF
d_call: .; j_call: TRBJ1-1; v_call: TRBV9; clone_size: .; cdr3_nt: TGTGCCAGCAGCGTAGCTACCCTCCCGGGGGCTGAAGCTTTCTTT; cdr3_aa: CASSVATLPGAEAFF
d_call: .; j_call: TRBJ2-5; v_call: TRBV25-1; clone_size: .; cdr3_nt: TGTGCCAGCGGGGGGACCCGGCCCCAAGAGACCCAGTACTTC; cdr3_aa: CASGGTRPQETQYF
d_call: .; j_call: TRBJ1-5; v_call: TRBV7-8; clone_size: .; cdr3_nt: TGTGCCAGCAGCGAAAGGGGAAGACAGGAGAGTCGCAATCAGCCCCAGCATTTT; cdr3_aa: CASSERGRQESRNQPQHF
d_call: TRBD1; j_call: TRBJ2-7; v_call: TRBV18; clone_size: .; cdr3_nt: TGTGCCAGCTCACCGGGACAGGGGACCTCCTACGAGCAGTACTTC; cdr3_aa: CASSPGQGTSYEQYF
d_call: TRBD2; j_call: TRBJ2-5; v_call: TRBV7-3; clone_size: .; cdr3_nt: TGTGCCAGCAGCGAGACGGGGACTAGCGGGGAGACCCAGTACTTC; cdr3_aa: CASSETGTSGETQYF
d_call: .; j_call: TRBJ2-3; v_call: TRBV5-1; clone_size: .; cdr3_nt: TGCGCCAGCAGCCTGGGAGCAGCGGCAACAGATACGCAGTATTTT; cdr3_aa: CASSLGAAATDTQYF
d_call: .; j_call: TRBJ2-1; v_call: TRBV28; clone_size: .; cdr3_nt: TGTGCCAGCAGTTTACGGACTACACTAGGTGAGCAGTTCTTC; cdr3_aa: CASSLRTTLGEQFF
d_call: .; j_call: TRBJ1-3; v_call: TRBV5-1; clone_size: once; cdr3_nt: TGCGCCAGCAGGTCACAGGGTTCTGGAAACACCATATATTTT; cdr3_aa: CASRSQGSGNTIYF
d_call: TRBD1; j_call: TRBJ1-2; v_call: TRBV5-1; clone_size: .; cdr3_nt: TGCGCCAGCAGCTGGAAGCTAGGGACAGGTTCTCTAAAAGGAGGCTACACCTTC; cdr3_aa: CASSWKLGTGSLKGGYTF
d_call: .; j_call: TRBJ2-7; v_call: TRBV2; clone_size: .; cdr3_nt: TGTGCCAGCACCCGTTTCACGGGCAGGGGCCACGAGCAGTACTTC; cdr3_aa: CASTRFTGRGHEQYF
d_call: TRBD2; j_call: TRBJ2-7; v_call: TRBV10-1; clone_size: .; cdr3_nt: TGCGCCAGCAGTCCGGGACTAGCGGGTTACGAGCAGTACTTC; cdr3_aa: CASSPGLAGYEQYF
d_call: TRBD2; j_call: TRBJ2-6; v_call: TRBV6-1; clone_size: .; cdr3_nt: TGTGCCAGCAGTGGCCTAGCGGGAGGGCCGTGGGGGGCCAACGTCCTGACTTTC; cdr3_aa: CASSGLAGGPWGANVLTF
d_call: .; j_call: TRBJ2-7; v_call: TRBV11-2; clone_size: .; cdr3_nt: TGTGCCAGCAGCCCCCAATACGAGCAGTACTTC; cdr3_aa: CASSPQYEQYF
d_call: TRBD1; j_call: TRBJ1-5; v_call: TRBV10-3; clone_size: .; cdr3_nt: TGTGCCATCAGTGAGTCAGGGACAGCACACCAGCCCCAGCATTTT; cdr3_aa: CAISESGTAHQPQHF
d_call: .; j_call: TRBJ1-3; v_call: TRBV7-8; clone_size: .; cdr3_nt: TGTGCCAGCAGCTTAGCGGCAGGGACTGGAAACACCATATATTTT; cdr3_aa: CASSLAAGTGNTIYF
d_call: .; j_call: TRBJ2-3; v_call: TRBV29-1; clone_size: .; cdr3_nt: TGCAGCGTTGGGTGGCGGGCCGGTACAGATACGCAGTATTTT; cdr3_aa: CSVGWRAGTDTQYF
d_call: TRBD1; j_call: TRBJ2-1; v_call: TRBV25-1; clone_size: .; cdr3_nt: TGTGCCAGCAGTGAAGACAGGGGCGTTGACAATGAGCAGTTCTTC; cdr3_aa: CASSEDRGVDNEQFF
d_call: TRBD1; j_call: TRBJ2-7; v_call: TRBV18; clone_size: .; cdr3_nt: TGTGCCAGCTCACGTGGACAGGACTACGAGCAGTACTTC; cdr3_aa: CASSRGQDYEQYF
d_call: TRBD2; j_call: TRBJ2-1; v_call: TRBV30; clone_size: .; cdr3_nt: TGTGCCTGGAACCCTAGCGGGATTAATGAGCAGTTCTTC; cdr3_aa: CAWNPSGINEQFF
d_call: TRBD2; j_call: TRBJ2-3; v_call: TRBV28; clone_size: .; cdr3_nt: TGTGCCAGCAGTTTCACGGGACTATCAGCCCCAGATACGCAGTATTTT; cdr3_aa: CASSFTGLSAPDTQYF
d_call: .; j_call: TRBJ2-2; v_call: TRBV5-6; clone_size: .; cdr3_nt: TGTGCCAGCAGCTTGGTGGGAGTAGTCACCGGGGAGCTGTTTTTT; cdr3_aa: CASSLVGVVTGELFF
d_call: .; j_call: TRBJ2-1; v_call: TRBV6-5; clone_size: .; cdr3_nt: TGTGCCAGCGCTCCCAGCTCCTACAATGAGCAGTTCTTC; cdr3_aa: CASAPSSYNEQFF
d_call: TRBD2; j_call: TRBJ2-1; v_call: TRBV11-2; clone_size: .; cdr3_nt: TGTGCCAGCAGCCTTACCGGACTAGCGGGAAGGGATGAGCAGTTCTTC; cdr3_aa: CASSLTGLAGRDEQFF
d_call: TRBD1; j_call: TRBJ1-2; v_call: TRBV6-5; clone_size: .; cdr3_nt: TGTGCCAGCAGTTACTCGCGGGCAGGGGGCGATGGCTACACCTTC; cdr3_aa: CASSYSRAGGDGYTF
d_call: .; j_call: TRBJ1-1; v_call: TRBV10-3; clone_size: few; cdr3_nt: TGTGCCATCAGTGAGACAGATGCTGAAGCTTTCTTT; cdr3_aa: CAISETDAEAFF